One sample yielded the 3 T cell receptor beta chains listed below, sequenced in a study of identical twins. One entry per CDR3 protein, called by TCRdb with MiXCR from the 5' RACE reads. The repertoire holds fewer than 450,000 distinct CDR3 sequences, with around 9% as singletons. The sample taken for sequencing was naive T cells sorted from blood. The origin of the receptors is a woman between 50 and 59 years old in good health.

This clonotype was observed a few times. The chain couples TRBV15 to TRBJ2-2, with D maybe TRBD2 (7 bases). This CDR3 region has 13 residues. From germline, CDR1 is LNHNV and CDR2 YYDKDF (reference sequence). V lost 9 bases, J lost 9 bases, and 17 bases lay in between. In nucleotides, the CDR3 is TGTGCCACAGGGGGGGAGCGGGTTAGGGAGCTGTTTTTT. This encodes CATGGERVRELFF.

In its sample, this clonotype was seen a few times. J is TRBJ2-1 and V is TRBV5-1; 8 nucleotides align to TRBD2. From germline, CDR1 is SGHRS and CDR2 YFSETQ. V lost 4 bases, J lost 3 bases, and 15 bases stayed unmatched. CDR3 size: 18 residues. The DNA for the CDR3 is TGCGCCAGCAGCGATCGGAGGGAGGGGACTAGAGTCTACAATGAGCAGTTCTTC. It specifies CASSDRREGTRVYNEQFF.

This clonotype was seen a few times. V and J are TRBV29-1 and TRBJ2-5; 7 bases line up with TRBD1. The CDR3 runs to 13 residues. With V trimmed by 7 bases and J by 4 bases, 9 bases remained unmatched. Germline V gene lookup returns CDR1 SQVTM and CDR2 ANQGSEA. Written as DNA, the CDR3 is TGCAGCGCTCAACAGGGGCTCGGAGAGACCCAGTACTTC. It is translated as CSAQQGLGETQYF.